The clone carrying this T cell receptor beta chain was detected only once. There are 13 residues in the CDR3. CDR1 and CDR2 (germline): SGHTA, FQGNSA. The ends were cut back, 5 bases at V and 5 bases at J, with 12 bases in the middle. This specimen belongs to a study of shared T cell receptors in the human thymus. The repertoire was sequenced with immunoSEQ multiplex PCR; TCRdb's copy has only in-frame clones and lacks some. The profile covers 500,000 to 850,000 clones, with about 89% appearing a single time and roughly 0.0089% taken by the ten largest. These data are also associated with another study on human thymus T cells. Per that paper: Within thymic and blood repertoires, V and J gene usage appeared to be biased. Unrelated individuals reportedly shared highly overlapping thymic TCR repertoires.

This chain links TRBV7-2 with TRBJ1-2, with D possibly TRBD1 on 5 matching bases. This receptor was obtained from a boy younger than two with a congenital heart defect. Sequenced: thymocytes. The DNA for the CDR3 is TGTGCCAGCAGCGAGGACACCAAATATGGCTACACCTTC. It encodes CASSEDTKYGYTF. Based on the CDR3 plus reference TRBV7-2 and TRBJ1-2, the full variable domain is GAGVSQSPSNKVTEKGKDVELRCDPISGHTALYWYRQSLGQGLEFLIYFQGNSAPDKSGLPSDRFSAERTGGSVSTLTIQRTQQEDSAVYLCASSEDTKYGYTFGSGTRLTVV.